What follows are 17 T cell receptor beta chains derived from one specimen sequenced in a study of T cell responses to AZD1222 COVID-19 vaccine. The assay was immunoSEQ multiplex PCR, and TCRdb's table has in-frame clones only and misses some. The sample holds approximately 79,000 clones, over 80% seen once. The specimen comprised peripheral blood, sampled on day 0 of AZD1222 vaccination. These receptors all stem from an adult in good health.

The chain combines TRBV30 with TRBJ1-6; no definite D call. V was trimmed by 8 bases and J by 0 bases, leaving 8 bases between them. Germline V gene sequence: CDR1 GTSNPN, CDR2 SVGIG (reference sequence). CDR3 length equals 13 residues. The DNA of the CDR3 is TGTGCCCTGGCCGGCTCCTATAATTCACCCCTCCACTTT. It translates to CALAGSYNSPLHF.

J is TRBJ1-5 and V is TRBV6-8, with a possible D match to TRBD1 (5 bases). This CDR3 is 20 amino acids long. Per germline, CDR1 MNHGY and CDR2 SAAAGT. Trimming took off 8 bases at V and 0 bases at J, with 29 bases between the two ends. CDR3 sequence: CASLSPGSRGSEYSNQPQHF. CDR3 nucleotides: TGTGCCAGCCTTTCCCCCGGGTCAAGGGGCAGTGAATATAGCAATCAGCCCCAGCATTTT.

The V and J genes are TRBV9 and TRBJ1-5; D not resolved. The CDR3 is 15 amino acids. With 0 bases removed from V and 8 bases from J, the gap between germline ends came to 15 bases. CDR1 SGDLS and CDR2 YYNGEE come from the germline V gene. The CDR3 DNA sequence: TGTGCCAGCAGCGTAGCTAAAGGCATCCCTGAGCCCCAGCATTTT. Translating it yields CASSVAKGIPEPQHF.

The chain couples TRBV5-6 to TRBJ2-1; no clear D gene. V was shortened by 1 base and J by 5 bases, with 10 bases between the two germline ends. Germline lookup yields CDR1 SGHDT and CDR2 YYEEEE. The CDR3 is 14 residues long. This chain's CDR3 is CASSLRPDNNEQFF. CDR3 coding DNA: TGTGCCAGCAGCTTGAGACCGGATAACAATGAGCAGTTCTTC. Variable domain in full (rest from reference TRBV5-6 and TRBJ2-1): DAGVTQSPTHLIKTRGQQVTLRCSPKSGHDTVSWYQQALGQGPQFIFQYYEEEERQRGNFPDRFSGHQFPNYSSELNVNALLLGDSALYLCASSLRPDNNEQFFGPGTRLTVL.

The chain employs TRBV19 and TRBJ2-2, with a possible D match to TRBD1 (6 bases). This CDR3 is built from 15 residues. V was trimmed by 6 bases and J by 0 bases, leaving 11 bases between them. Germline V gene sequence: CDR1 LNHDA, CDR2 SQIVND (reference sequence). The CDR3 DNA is TGTGCCAGTAGCGATGAGGGGGCGAACACCGGGGAGCTGTTTTTT. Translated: CASSDEGANTGELFF.

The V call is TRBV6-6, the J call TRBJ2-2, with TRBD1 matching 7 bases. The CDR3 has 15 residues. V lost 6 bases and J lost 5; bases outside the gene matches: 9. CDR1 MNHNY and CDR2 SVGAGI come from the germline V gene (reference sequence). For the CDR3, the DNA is TGTGCCAGCAGCGCACAGACAGGGCAGACCGGGGAGCTGTTTTTT. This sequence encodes CASSAQTGQTGELFF.

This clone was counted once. CDR3 nucleotides: TGTGCCAGTAGTCGTCGCAGCTCCTACAATGAGCAGTTCTTC. Encoded protein: CASSRRSSYNEQFF. The chain has TRBV19 and TRBJ2-1; D not resolved. Looked up from germline, CDR1 is LNHDA and CDR2 is SQIVND (reference sequence). The V gene lost 5 bases and the J gene lost 0 bases, with 8 bases spanning the gap. The CDR3 consists of 14 residues.

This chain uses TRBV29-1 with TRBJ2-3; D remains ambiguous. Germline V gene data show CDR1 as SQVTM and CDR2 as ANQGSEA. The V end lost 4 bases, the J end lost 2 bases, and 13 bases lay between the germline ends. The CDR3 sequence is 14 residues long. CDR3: CSVGHRTPTDTQYF. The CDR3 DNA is TGCAGCGTTGGCCACCGCACACCCACAGATACGCAGTATTTT.

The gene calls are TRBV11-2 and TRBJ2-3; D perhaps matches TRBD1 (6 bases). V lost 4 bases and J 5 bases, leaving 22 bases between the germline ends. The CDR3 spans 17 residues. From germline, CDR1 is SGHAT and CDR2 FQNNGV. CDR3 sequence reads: CASSSNRGRGLVDTQYF. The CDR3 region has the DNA TGTGCCAGCAGCTCAAACAGAGGCAGGGGCTTGGTAGATACGCAGTATTTT. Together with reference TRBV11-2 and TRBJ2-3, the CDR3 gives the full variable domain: EAGVAQSPRYKIIEKRQSVAFWCNPISGHATLYWYQQILGQGPKLLIQFQNNGVVDDSQLPKDRFSAERLKGVDSTLKIQPAKLEDSAVYLCASSSNRGRGLVDTQYFGPGTRLTVL.

CDR3 amino acids: CASSDYIGLDFAGELFF. CDR3 in DNA: TGCGCCAGCAGCGATTATATAGGACTAGACTTCGCCGGGGAGCTGTTTTTT. This rearrangement joins TRBV5-1 to TRBJ2-2; 7 nucleotides match TRBD2. This CDR3 spans 17 amino acids. Germline V CDR1 and CDR2: SGHRS, YFSETQ. J gave up 6 bases and V 4 bases, and 15 bases lay outside the gene matches.

The CDR3 sequence: CASSPGYQGNTEAFF. The DNA for the CDR3 is TGTGCCAGCTCACCTGGGTATCAGGGGAACACTGAAGCTTTCTTT. The chain links TRBV18 to TRBJ1-1, with a possible D match to TRBD1 (5 bases). From germline, CDR1 is KGHSH and CDR2 LQKENI. This CDR3 spans 15 amino acids. Trimming left V 3 bases short and J 1 base short, with 12 bases between.

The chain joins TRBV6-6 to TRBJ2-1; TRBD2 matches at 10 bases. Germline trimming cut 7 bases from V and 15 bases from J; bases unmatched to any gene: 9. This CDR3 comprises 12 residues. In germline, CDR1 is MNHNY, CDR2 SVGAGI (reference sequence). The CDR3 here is CASKTSGDFRFF. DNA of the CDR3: TGTGCCAGCAAAACTAGCGGGGATTTTCGGTTCTTC.

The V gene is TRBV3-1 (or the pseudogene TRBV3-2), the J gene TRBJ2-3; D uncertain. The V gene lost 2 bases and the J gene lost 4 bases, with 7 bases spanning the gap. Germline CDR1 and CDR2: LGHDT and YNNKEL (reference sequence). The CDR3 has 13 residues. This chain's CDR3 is CASSQRSSDTQYF. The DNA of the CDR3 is TGTGCCAGCAGCCAACGCTCTTCAGATACGCAGTATTTT.

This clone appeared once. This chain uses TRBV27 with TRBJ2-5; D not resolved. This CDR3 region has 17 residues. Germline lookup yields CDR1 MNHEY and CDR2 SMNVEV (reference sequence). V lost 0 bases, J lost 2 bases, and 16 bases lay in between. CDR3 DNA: TGTGCCAGCAGTTTATCCAACCCCACGATGCCTCAAGAGACCCAGTACTTC. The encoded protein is CASSLSNPTMPQETQYF.

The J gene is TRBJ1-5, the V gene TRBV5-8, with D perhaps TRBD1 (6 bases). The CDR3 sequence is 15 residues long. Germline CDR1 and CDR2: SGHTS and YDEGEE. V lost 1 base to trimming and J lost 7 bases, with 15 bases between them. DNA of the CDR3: TGTGCCAGCAGCTTGTATCACGGGGGCCGCCAGCCCCAGCATTTT. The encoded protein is CASSLYHGGRQPQHF.

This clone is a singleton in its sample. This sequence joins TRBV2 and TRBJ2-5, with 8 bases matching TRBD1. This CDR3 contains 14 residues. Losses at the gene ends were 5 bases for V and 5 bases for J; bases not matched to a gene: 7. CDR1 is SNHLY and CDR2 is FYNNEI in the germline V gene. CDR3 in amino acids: CASSLQGVRETQYF. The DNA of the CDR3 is TGTGCCAGCAGTCTACAGGGGGTCCGGGAGACCCAGTACTTC.

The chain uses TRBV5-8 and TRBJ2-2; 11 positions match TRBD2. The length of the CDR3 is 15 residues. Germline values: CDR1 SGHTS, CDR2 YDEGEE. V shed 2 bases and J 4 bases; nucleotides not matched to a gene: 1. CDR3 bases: TGTGCCAGCAGCTTACTAGCGGGAGTCACCGGGGAGCTGTTTTTT. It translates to CASSLLAGVTGELFF. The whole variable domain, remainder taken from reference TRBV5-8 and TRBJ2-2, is EAGVTQSPTHLIKTRGQQATLRCSPISGHTSVYWYQQALGLGLQFLLWYDEGEERNRGNFPPRFSGRQFPNYSSELNVNALELEDSALYLCASSLLAGVTGELFFGEGSRLTVL.